This T cell receptor (beta chain) was found in a study of blood T cell repertoires in COVID-19. At the level of the study: Spain, Italy and the United States supplied samples that represented acute and convalescent COVID-19. T cells, B-cell-depleted T cells, or PBMCs provided the cDNA or gDNA that served as material.

Study processing details: Reference gene primer amplification gave estimated nucleated cell counts. Only in-frame clones appear in the TCRdb table, and some are missing; sequencing was by immunoSEQ multiplex PCR. That table is the source of V, J and clone size, and D and trimming were worked out from the DNA. The data contain about 320,000 clones, 89% of them singletons. V was shortened by 0 bases and J by 1 base, with 6 bases between the two germline ends. The CDR3 length is 15 residues. Looked up from germline, CDR1 is SGHVS and CDR2 is FQNEAQ. Those enrolled in Seattle joined during active infection and were followed longitudinally afterward.

This clonotype originated in a woman aged 25 to 39 with COVID-19, enrolled during active disease. The V gene is TRBV7-8, the J gene TRBJ2-2; no clear D gene. The sequenced sample was peripheral blood. The chain's CDR3 is CASSLAPGNTGELFF. The CDR3, as DNA: TGTGCCAGCAGCTTAGCTCCGGGGAACACCGGGGAGCTGTTTTTT.